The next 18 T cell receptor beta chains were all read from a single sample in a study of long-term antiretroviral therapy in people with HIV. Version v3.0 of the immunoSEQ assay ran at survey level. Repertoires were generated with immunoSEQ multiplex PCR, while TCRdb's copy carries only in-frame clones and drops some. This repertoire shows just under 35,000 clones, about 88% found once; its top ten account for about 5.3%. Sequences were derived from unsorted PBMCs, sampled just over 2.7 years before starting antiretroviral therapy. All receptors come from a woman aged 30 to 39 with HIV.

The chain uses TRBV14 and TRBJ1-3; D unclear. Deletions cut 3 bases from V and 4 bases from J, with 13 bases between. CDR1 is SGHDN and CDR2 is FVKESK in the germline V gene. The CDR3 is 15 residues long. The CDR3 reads CASSHGIRSGNTIYF. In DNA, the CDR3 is TGTGCCAGCAGCCACGGAATCAGGTCCGGAAACACCATATATTTT. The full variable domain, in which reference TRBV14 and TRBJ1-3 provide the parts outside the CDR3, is EAGVTQFPSHSVIEKGQTVTLRCDPISGHDNLYWYRRVMGKEIKFLLHFVKESKQDESGMPNNRFLAERTGGTYSTLKVQPAELEDSGVYFCASSHGIRSGNTIYFGEGSWLTVV.

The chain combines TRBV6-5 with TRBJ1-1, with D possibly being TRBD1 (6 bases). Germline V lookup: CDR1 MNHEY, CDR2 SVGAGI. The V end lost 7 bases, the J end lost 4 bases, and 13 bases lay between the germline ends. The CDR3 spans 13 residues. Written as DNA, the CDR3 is TGTGCCAGCATGGCAGGGGAGGTCACTGAAGCTTTCTTT. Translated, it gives CASMAGEVTEAFF.

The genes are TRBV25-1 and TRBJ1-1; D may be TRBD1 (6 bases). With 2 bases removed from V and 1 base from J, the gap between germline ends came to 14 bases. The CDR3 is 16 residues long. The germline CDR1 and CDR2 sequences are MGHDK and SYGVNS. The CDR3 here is CASSEGVGGTNTEAFF. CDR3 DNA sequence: TGTGCCAGCAGTGAAGGCGTAGGGGGGACGAACACTGAAGCTTTCTTT.

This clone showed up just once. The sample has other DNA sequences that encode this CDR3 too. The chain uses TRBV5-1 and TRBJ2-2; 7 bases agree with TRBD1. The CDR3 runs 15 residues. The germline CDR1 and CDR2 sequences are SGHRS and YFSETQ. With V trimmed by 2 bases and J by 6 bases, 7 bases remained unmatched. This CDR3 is CASSLLGGEAGELFF. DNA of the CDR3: TGCGCCAGCAGCTTATTAGGGGGCGAGGCCGGGGAGCTGTTTTTT.

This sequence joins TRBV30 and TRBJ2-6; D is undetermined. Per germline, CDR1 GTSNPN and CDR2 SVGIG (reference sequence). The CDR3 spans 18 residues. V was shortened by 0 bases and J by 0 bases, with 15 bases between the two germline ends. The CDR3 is CAWSVRNLYNSGANVLTF. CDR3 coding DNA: TGTGCCTGGAGTGTACGCAACCTTTACAACTCTGGGGCCAACGTCCTGACTTTC.

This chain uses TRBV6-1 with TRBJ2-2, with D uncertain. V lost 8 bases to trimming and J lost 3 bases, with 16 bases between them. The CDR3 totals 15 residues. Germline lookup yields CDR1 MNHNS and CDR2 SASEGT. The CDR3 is CASDLGPADTGELFF. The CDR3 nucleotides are TGTGCCAGCGACTTAGGGCCTGCGGACACCGGGGAGCTGTTTTTT.

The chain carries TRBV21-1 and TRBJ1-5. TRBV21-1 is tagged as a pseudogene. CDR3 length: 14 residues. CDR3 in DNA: TGTGCCGTCAGGGTGCGGATGAGGGATCAGCCCCAGCATTTT. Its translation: CAVRVRMRDQPQHF.

CDR3 nucleotide sequence: TGTGCCTGGAGCAGCGATAACTATGGCTACACCTTC. It translates to CAWSSDNYGYTF. The gene calls are TRBV30 and TRBJ1-2; D not certain. Germline assignment: CDR1 GTSNPN and CDR2 SVGIG (reference sequence). V was clipped by 3 bases and J by 1 base, with 6 bases between them. The CDR3 is 12 amino acids. Based on the CDR3 plus reference TRBV30 and TRBJ1-2, the full variable domain is SQTIHQWPATLVQPVGSPLSLECTVEGTSNPNLYWYRQAAGRGLQLLFYSVGIGQISSEVPQNLSASRPQDRQFILSSKKLLLSDSGFYLCAWSSDNYGYTFGSGTRLTVV.

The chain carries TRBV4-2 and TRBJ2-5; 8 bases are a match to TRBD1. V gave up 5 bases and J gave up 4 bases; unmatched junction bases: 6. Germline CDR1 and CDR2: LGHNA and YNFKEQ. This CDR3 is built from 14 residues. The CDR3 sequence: CASSYSQGGETQYF. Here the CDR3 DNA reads TGTGCCAGCAGCTACTCACAGGGGGGAGAGACCCAGTACTTC.

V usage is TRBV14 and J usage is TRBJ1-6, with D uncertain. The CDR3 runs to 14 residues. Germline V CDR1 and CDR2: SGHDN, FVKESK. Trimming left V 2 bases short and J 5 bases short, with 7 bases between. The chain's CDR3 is CASSQSRHNSPLHF. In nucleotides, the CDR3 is TGTGCCAGCAGCCAATCCCGGCATAATTCACCCCTCCACTTT.

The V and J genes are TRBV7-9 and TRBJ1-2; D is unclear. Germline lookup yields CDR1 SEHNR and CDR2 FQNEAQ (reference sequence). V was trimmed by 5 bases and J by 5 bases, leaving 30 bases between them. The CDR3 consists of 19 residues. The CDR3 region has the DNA TGTGCCAGCAGCCCAAAAGGTTCGGGCAGGCGAGAAGTGAAATATGGCTACACCTTC. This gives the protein CASSPKGSGRREVKYGYTF.

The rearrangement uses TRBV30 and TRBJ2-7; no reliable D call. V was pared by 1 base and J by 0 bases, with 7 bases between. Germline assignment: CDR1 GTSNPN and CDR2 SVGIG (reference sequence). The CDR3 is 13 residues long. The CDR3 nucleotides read TGTGCCTGGAGTGGGTCTGCCTCCTACGAGCAGTACTTC. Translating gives CAWSGSASYEQYF.

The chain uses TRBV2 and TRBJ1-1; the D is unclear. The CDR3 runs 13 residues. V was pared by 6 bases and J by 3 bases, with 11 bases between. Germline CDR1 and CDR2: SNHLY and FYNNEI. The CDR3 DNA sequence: TGTGCCAGCAGATCTCAGATGGACACTGAAGCTTTCTTT. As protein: CASRSQMDTEAFF.

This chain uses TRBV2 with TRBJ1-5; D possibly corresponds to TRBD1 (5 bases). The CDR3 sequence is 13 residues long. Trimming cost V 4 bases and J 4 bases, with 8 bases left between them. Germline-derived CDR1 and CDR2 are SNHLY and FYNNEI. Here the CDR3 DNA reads TGTGCCAGCAGTGTGGGACCGAATCAGCCCCAGCATTTT. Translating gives CASSVGPNQPQHF.

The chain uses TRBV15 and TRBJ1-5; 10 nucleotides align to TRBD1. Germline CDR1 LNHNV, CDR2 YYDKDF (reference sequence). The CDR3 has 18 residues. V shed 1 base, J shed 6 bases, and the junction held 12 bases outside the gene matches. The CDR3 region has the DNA TGTGCCACCAGCAGAGCGTCCGGGACAGGGGTAGGTAGTCAGCCCCAGCATTTT. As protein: CATSRASGTGVGSQPQHF.

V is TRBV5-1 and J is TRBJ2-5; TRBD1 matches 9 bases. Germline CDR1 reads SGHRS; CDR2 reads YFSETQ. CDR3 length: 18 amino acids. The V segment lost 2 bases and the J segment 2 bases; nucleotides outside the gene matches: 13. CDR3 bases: TGCGCCAGCAGCTTAGCCGGGACAGGGAAGGGAGAACAAGAGACCCAGTACTTC. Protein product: CASSLAGTGKGEQETQYF.

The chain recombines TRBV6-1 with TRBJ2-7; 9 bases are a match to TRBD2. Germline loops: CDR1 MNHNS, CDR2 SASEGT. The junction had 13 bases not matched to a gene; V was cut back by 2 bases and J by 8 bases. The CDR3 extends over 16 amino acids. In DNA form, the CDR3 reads TGTGCCAGCAGTGAAAGTTGGTCTAGCGGGGCCGCTCAGCAGTACTTC. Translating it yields CASSESWSSGAAQQYF.

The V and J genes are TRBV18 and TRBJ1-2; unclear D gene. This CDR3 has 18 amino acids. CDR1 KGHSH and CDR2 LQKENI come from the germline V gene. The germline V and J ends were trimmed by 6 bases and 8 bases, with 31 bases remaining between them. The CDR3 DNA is TGTGCCAGCTCTAACAACAGATCACCGACGGCTGTGGGAGGAGGCTACACCTTC. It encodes CASSNNRSPTAVGGGYTF.